The entry below describes one T cell receptor (beta chain). The target antigen is unknown. The CDR3 has 13 residues. The data were taken from a study of CXCR3-negative and CXCR3-positive naive CD8 T cells. General study points: Memory CD8+ cells showed much lower diversity, while both naive subsets were comparably high. Fresh PBMCs went into most assays, and CXCR3 expression partly declined after cryopreservation.

Researchers prepared the TRB cDNA libraries using 5' RACE with UMI labels. TCRdb reanalyzed the 5' RACE reads and collapses them to one entry per CDR3 protein, without DNA. This sample lists 45,000 to 60,000 distinct CDR3 sequences; its ten largest clones have 20% to 25%. This TCR was recovered from a human donor in good health. Some clones in this sample may be carry-over from other donors' samples. The chain combines TRBV12-3 or TRBV12-4 with TRBJ2-1; lacking DNA, the TRBD1 call made by TCRdb goes unchecked. Specimen: memory CD8+ T cells from blood. The CDR3 sequence: CASSPGQFNEQFF.